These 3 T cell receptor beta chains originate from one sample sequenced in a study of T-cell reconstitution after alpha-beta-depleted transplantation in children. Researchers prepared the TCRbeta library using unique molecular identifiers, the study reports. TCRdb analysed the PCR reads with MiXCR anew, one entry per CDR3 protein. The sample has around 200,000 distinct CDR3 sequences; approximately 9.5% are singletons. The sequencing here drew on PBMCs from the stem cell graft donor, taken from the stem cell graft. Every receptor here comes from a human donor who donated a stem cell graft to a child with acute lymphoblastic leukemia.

The CDR3 DNA reads TGTGCCAGCAGCTCCACCACCCTCGACAGAAGCTATGGCTACACCTTC. Translation: CASSSTTLDRSYGYTF. This chain joins TRBV5-6 and TRBJ1-2; possibly TRBD1 for D (5 bases). This CDR3 comprises 16 residues. Germline assignment: CDR1 SGHDT and CDR2 YYEEEE. V gave up 3 bases and J gave up 4 bases, with 19 bases separating them.

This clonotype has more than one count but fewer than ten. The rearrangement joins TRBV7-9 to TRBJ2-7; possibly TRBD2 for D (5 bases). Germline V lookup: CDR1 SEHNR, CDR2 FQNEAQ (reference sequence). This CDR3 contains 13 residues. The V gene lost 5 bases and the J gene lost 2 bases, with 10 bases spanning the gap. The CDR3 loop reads CASSSGLTYEQYF. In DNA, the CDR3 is TGTGCCAGCAGCAGCGGACTGACCTACGAGCAGTACTTC.

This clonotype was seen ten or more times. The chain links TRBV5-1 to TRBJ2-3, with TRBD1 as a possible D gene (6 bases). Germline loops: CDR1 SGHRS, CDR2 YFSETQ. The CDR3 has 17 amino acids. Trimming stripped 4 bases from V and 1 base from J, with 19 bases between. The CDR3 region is CASSPSLQGHRTDTQYF. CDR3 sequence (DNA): TGCGCCAGCAGCCCGAGCCTACAGGGACATCGCACAGATACGCAGTATTTT.